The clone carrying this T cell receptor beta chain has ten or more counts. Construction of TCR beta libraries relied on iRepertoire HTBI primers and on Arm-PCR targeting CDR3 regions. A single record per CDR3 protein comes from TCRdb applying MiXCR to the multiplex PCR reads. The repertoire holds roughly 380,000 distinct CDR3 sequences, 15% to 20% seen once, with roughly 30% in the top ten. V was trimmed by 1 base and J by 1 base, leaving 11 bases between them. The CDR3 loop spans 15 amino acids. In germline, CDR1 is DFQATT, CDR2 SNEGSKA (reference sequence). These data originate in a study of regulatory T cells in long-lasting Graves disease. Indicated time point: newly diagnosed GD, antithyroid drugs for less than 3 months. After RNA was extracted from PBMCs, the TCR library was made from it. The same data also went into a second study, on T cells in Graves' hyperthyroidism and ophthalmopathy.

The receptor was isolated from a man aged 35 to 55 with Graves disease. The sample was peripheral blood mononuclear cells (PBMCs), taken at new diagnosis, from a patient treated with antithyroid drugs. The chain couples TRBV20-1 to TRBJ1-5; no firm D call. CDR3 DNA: TGCAGTGCTAGAGGCATCTTTGGGAGCAATCAGCCCCAGCATTTT. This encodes CSARGIFGSNQPQHF.